The clone carrying this T cell receptor beta chain was recorded once. CDR1 and CDR2 from the germline V gene are SNHLY and FYNNEI. The ends lost 5 bases at V and 4 bases at J; junction bases unmatched: 10. The CDR3 length is 17 residues. The data derive from a study of OX40 agonist ivuxolimab in advanced cancers. Sequenced by immunoSEQ multiplex PCR; TCRdb stores in-frame clones only, minus some. The sample includes around 99,000 clones, about 90% of them seen just once. The gene calls are TRBV2 and TRBJ2-7; 14 bases map to TRBD2. This receptor was taken from an adult with an advanced solid tumor such as melanoma, head and neck, liver or kidney cancer. Sequenced material: CD4+ or CD8+ T cells sorted from blood, taken in a trial of the OX40 agonist ivuxolimab. The CDR3 spells CASSLRSGLAGAYEQYF. CDR3 coding DNA: TGTGCCAGCAGTCTTAGGTCGGGACTAGCGGGAGCATACGAGCAGTACTTC. Full variable domain (rest looked up from reference TRBV2 and TRBJ2-7): EPEVTQTPSHQVTQMGQEVILRCVPISNHLYFYWYRQILGQKVEFLVSFYNNEISEKSEIFDDQFSVERPDGSNFTLKIRSTKLEDSAMYFCASSLRSGLAGAYEQYFGPGTRLTVT.